A selection of T cell receptor beta chains follows, all from one sample in a study of T cells in Graves' hyperthyroidism and ophthalmopathy. A single record per CDR3 protein comes from TCRdb applying MiXCR to the multiplex PCR reads. Among roughly 380,000 distinct CDR3 sequences listed, 11% to 15% were seen once. The sequencing input was blood. These receptors came from an older woman with Graves' hyperthyroidism. Both conserved end residues are part of each CDR3. A D gene is named only where the DNA matches it firmly. A clone size is listed for some rows: how often the clone was seen (once, few, many), or a class if it is expanded.

V gene	D gene	clone size	J gene	CDR3 protein	CDR3 DNA
TRBV30	NA	NA	TRBJ1-1	CTWSVTGPMNTEAFF	TGTACCTGGAGTGTAACCGGACCGATGAACACTGAAGCTTTCTTT
TRBV28	NA	NA	TRBJ1-2	CASSLQGFVGYTF	TGTGCCAGCAGTTTACAGGGGTTCGTAGGCTACACCTTC
TRBV7-8	NA	many	TRBJ2-3	CASSSRTVADTQYF	TGTGCCAGCAGCTCACGGACTGTGGCAGATACGCAGTATTTT
TRBV5-5	NA	many	TRBJ2-7	CASNYGLAFPEQYF	TGTGCCAGCAATTACGGGCTAGCGTTCCCCGAGCAGTACTTC
TRBV9	NA	NA	TRBJ1-6	CASSAGHFSNSPLHF	TGTGCCAGCAGCGCTGGACACTTTTCTAATTCACCCCTCCACTTT
TRBV6-1	TRBD2	many	TRBJ2-3	CASSPTLTSGRWYTQYF	TGTGCCAGCAGTCCCACCCTAACTAGCGGGAGGTGGTATACGCAGTATTTT
TRBV20-1	TRBD2	few	TRBJ2-1	CSAHEGGRSYNEQFF	TGCAGTGCCCATGAGGGCGGGAGATCCTACAATGAGCAGTTCTTC
TRBV5-1	TRBD1	few	TRBJ1-3	CASSLEGAAGNTIYF	TGCGCCAGCAGCTTAGAGGGGGCGGCTGGAAACACCATATATTTT
TRBV6-1	TRBD1	many	TRBJ1-1	CASIKDRGLTWTEAFF	TGTGCCAGCATAAAGGACAGGGGGCTGACGTGGACTGAAGCTTTCTTT
TRBV6-2/TRBV6-3	TRBD2	NA	TRBJ2-1	CASREGLAGVHNEQFF	TGTGCCAGCAGGGAGGGACTAGCGGGAGTTCACAATGAGCAGTTCTTC
TRBV20-1	NA	many	TRBJ2-3	CSARSGTTSTDTQYF	TGCAGTGCTAGGTCTGGGACCACTAGCACAGATACGCAGTATTTT
TRBV30	NA	many	TRBJ1-3	CAWTAPDHSGNTIYF	TGTGCCTGGACCGCCCCTGACCACTCTGGAAACACCATATATTTT
TRBV5-1	TRBD2	NA	TRBJ2-2	CASSPGTSSTGELLF	TGCGCCAGCAGCCCCGGGACTAGTTCAACCGGGGAGCTGCTTTTT
TRBV3-1	NA	NA	TRBJ2-5	CASSQEGRQKETQYF	TGTGCCAGCAGCCAGGAGGGACGGCAGAAAGAGACCCAGTACTTC
TRBV18	TRBD1	many	TRBJ1-1	CASSPRTGPLNTEAFF	TGTGCCAGCTCACCAAGGACAGGCCCGTTGAACACTGAAGCTTTCTTT
TRBV27	NA	few	TRBJ2-2	CASSPGRYPNTGELFF	TGTGCCAGCAGTCCGGGACGGTACCCGAACACCGGGGAGCTGTTTTTT
TRBV12-3/TRBV12-4	TRBD1	few	TRBJ1-4	CASSFRGQGDEKLFF	TGTGCCAGCAGTTTTAGGGGACAGGGGGATGAAAAACTGTTTTTT
TRBV7-8	TRBD2	many	TRBJ2-7	CASSRGTSGNYEQYF	TGTGCCAGCAGCCGCGGGACTAGCGGGAACTACGAGCAGTACTTC
TRBV7-8	NA	many	TRBJ2-7	CASSSSVAYEQYF	TGTGCCAGCAGCTCATCGGTGGCCTACGAGCAGTACTTC
TRBV7-9	NA	many	TRBJ1-2	CASSLMQGLKGNYGYTF	TGTGCCAGCAGCTTAATGCAGGGGCTAAAGGGAAACTATGGCTACACCTTC
TRBV28	NA	NA	TRBJ1-1	CASSLEQKNTEAFF	TGTGCCAGCAGTTTAGAGCAGAAGAACACTGAAGCTTTCTTT
TRBV2	TRBD2	many	TRBJ2-5	CASSVGSGRTPETQYF	TGTGCCAGCAGTGTCGGTAGCGGGAGGACCCCAGAGACCCAGTACTTC
TRBV10-3	TRBD1	many	TRBJ2-5	CAISVGQGAETQYF	TGTGCCATCAGTGTTGGACAGGGGGCCGAGACCCAGTACTTC
TRBV2	TRBD2	many	TRBJ2-5	CASRGTSGETQYF	TGTGCCAGCAGGGGGACTAGCGGTGAGACCCAGTACTTC
TRBV6-2/TRBV6-3	NA	many	TRBJ1-1	CASVTFYPASGAFF	TGTGCCAGCGTAACGTTCTACCCGGCAAGCGGAGCTTTCTTT
TRBV27	NA	NA	TRBJ2-7	CASSLGIVGSYEQYF	TGTGCCAGCAGTCTCGGGATTGTGGGCTCCTACGAGCAGTACTTC
TRBV28	NA	many	TRBJ2-5	CASSTWSGPKLTQYF	TGTGCCAGCAGCACATGGTCGGGCCCCAAGTTGACCCAGTACTTC
TRBV11-2	NA	many	TRBJ2-3	CASSPHGRSTDTQYF	TGTGCCAGCAGCCCCCATGGGCGTAGCACAGATACGCAGTATTTT
TRBV6-1	TRBD2	few	TRBJ2-1	CASLAGGRNEQFF	TGTGCCTCCCTAGCGGGAGGTAGAAATGAGCAGTTCTTC
TRBV30	NA	NA	TRBJ1-2	CAWSRSTLARGYTF	TGTGCCTGGAGCAGGTCCACATTAGCAAGAGGCTACACCTTC
TRBV3-1	NA	many	TRBJ1-3	CASSPGDGNTIYF	TGTGCCAGCAGCCCAGGGGACGGAAACACCATATATTTT
TRBV2	NA	many	TRBJ2-5	CASRLDLGEETQYF	TGTGCCAGCAGGCTAGATCTGGGGGAAGAGACCCAGTACTTC
TRBV28	TRBD1	few	TRBJ1-4	CASSSGQGFEKLFF	TGTGCCAGCAGTTCGGGACAGGGGTTTGAAAAACTGTTTTTT
TRBV20-1	TRBD1	many	TRBJ2-7	CSARGPGTGAYEQYF	TGCAGTGCTAGAGGCCCCGGGACAGGGGCCTACGAGCAGTACTTC
TRBV20-1	NA	few	TRBJ2-5	CSASPQQAGTQYF	TGCAGTGCTAGTCCGCAACAGGCGGGGACCCAGTACTTC